This T cell receptor (beta chain) comes out of a study of CD8 T cells in ankylosing spondylitis. This CDR3 spans 15 amino acids. The ends were cut back, 2 bases at V and 6 bases at J, with 18 bases in the middle. The V gene's germline CDR1 is SGHRS and CDR2 YFSETQ. General study points: There was reportedly significant enrichment of clones that were disease-linked in matched ankylosing spondylitis synovial fluid. Previous work reported some of these motif variants in the synovial fluid and blood of reactive arthritis. Roughly eight highly homologous variants formed a TCR beta motif that appeared characteristic of ankylosing spondylitis blood.

Making use of molecular barcodes, quantitative 5'-RACE generated TCR beta libraries. TCRdb passed the 5' RACE reads through MiXCR, listing each CDR3 protein once. The profile shows about 310,000 distinct CDR3 sequences, less than 25% of them singletons. Worth noting for this clonotype: Its antigen remains unidentified.

This chain joins TRBV5-1 and TRBJ2-7; D assignment may be TRBD1 or TRBD2 (7 bases each). Sequenced sample: blood, either unsorted or a sorted T cell fraction (not recorded which). This receptor was identified in a female donor with ankylosing spondylitis or in good health (not recorded which). Here the CDR3 reads CASSFRGDSSREQYF. The CDR3 DNA sequence: TGCGCCAGCAGCTTCCGGGGGGACAGTTCACGCGAGCAGTACTTC. Filled out from reference TRBV5-1 and TRBJ2-7, the complete variable domain reads KAGVTQTPRYLIKTRGQQVTLSCSPISGHRSVSWYQQTPGQGLQFLFEYFSETQRNKGNFPGRFSGRQFSNSRSEMNVSTLELGDSALYLCASSFRGDSSREQYFGPGTRLTVT.